This entry lists 16 T cell receptor beta chains sequenced from one sample in a study of T cells expressing NK-cell markers. Following a re-call of the 5' RACE reads, TCRdb has one entry per CDR3 protein and lacks DNA. Across around 280,000 distinct CDR3 sequences, the top ten clones capture under 0.5% of the sample. Sequencing was carried out using blood T cells: a sorted CD56 or NKG2C T cell subset, CD4+ or CD8+ T cells, or bulk PBMC T cells (not recorded which). The source is a man in his late teens or twenties in good health.

The chain links TRBV10-3 to TRBJ1-1. This CDR3 region has 11 residues. In germline, CDR1 is ENHRY, CDR2 SYGVKD. CDR3 loop: CAISEAGPAFF.

J is TRBJ2-3 and V is TRBV7-6. CDR1 and CDR2 (germline): SGHVS, FNYEAQ. This CDR3 has 17 amino acids. CDR3 sequence reads: CASSLVPWTSGTDTQYF.

The V gene is TRBV7-8, the J gene TRBJ2-7; as DNA is missing, the TRBD1 call by TCRdb cannot be tested. Germline V CDR1 and CDR2: SGHVS, FQNEAQ. This CDR3 comprises 16 residues. The CDR3 spells CASSQAGRGQGYEQYF.

V is TRBV20-1 and J is TRBJ2-7; TCRdb selects TRBD1, and the lack of DNA leaves this call unchecked. The CDR3 has 14 residues. The V gene's germline CDR1 is DFQATT and CDR2 SNEGSKA (reference sequence). CDR3 sequence: CSARPQVNSYEQYF.

The rearrangement joins TRBV20-1 to TRBJ2-5; the D call from TCRdb, TRBD1, cannot be confirmed without DNA. The CDR3 runs to 12 residues. Germline V lookup: CDR1 DFQATT, CDR2 SNEGSKA (reference sequence). CDR3 sequence: CSAKVPLEAQYF.

The chain has TRBV5-1 and TRBJ2-7; the TRBD1 assignment by TCRdb is unverifiable without DNA. There are 13 residues in the CDR3. Germline V gene data show CDR1 as SGHRS and CDR2 as YFSETQ. This CDR3 is CASSWTDTYEQYF.

The J gene is TRBJ2-5, the V gene TRBV12-3 or TRBV12-4; TCRdb reports TRBD2, a call that lacks DNA to check it against. This CDR3 is built from 14 residues. This chain's CDR3 is CASRTSGYQETQYF.

The genes are TRBV7-2 and TRBJ1-1. The CDR3 runs to 16 residues. Germline V CDR1 and CDR2: SGHTA, FQGNSA. The CDR3 loop is CASSLGGIKAGTEAFF.

CDR3 loop: CSVESGGGETQYF. V usage is TRBV29-1 and J usage is TRBJ2-5; the D gene TCRdb calls, TRBD1, cannot be checked with no DNA. The germline V gene encodes CDR1 SQVTM and CDR2 ANQGSEA. The CDR3 has 13 residues.

CDR3 protein: CASSPVFGTDQPQHF. The genes are TRBV18 and TRBJ1-5; there is no DNA to check the TCRdb D call of TRBD1. Germline V gives CDR1 KGHSH, CDR2 LQKENI. The CDR3 consists of 15 residues.

This chain links TRBV7-9 with TRBJ2-4; with no DNA, the TCRdb D assignment of TRBD1 cannot be verified. CDR1 SEHNR and CDR2 FQNEAQ come from the germline V gene (reference sequence). This CDR3 is 17 amino acids long. CDR3 loop: CASSSTDRARGKNIQYF.

The chain couples TRBV20-1 to TRBJ1-5. Germline V CDR1 and CDR2: DFQATT, SNEGSKA (reference sequence). The CDR3 covers 17 residues. CDR3 protein: CSASVTRGRASNQPQHF.

The chain carries TRBV2 and TRBJ2-3; there is no DNA to check the TCRdb D call of TRBD2. Germline loops: CDR1 SNHLY, CDR2 FYNNEI. The CDR3 totals 12 residues. The CDR3 loop reads CASQREGATQYF.

The V gene is TRBV7-2, the J gene TRBJ2-1; TCRdb's D gene call, TRBD2, goes unchecked for lack of DNA. CDR3 length: 16 residues. Germline V gene lookup returns CDR1 SGHTA and CDR2 FQGNSA. The CDR3 sequence is CASSLLGGVPYNEQFF.

V and J are TRBV19 and TRBJ2-1; TCRdb names TRBD2, which stays unverified in the absence of DNA. The CDR3 sequence is 16 residues long. Germline CDR1 is LNHDA and CDR2 is SQIVND (reference sequence). This CDR3 reads CASSATSEKIYNEQFF.

The V call is TRBV6-2 or TRBV6-3, the J call TRBJ2-1; the D call from TCRdb, TRBD2, cannot be confirmed without DNA. CDR1 is MNHEY and CDR2 is SVGEGT in the germline V gene. CDR3 length: 15 amino acids. The CDR3 here is CASRGIAGQYNEQFF.